These 9 T cell receptor beta chains originate from one sample sequenced in a study of PD-1 blockade in classical Hodgkin lymphoma. Sequencing was performed with immunoSEQ multiplex PCR; in TCRdb, only in-frame clones are kept and a portion is missing. The table has tens of thousands of clones, roughly 80% seen once. The time point denotes: cycle 4 day 1 (C4D1), after more than 5 weeks of nivolumab. All patients relapsed after autologous stem cell transplantation, and brentuximab vedotin exposure varied. Magnetic negative selection purified CD4+ T cells from thawed PBMCs. This specimen was CD4+ T cells from blood, taken before the fourth cycle of nivolumab. These receptors were obtained from a human donor with classical Hodgkin lymphoma.

The rearrangement links TRBV30 to TRBJ1-5, with 9 bases lining up with TRBD1. The germline gives CDR1 GTSNPN, CDR2 SVGIG (reference sequence). V dropped 4 bases and J dropped 9; count of bases not matched to a gene: 13. The CDR3 sequence is 15 residues long. CDR3 loop: CAWTPGQGPNGPQHF. The CDR3 region has the DNA TGTGCCTGGACCCCGGGACAGGGACCAAATGGGCCCCAGCATTTT.

The chain carries TRBV9 and TRBJ2-1, with 10 bases matching TRBD2. CDR1 and CDR2 from the germline V gene are SGDLS and YYNGEE. The CDR3 is 17 residues long. V was clipped by 5 bases and J by 8 bases; unmatched bases: 16. The CDR3 region is CASSAAGGLFHTYEQFF. In nucleotides, the CDR3 is TGTGCCAGCAGTGCAGCGGGGGGGCTCTTCCACACGTATGAGCAGTTCTTC.

This sequence joins TRBV7-9 and TRBJ2-7; 8 bases are shared with TRBD1. Germline assignment: CDR1 SEHNR and CDR2 FQNEAQ (reference sequence). V trimming: 3 bases; J trimming: 6 bases; junction bases outside the gene matches: 4. The length of the CDR3 is 13 residues. The DNA for the CDR3 is TGTGCCAGCAGCTTGGGACAGGTACTCGAGCAGTACTTC. Protein sequence: CASSLGQVLEQYF. The full variable domain, its missing parts supplied by reference TRBV7-9 and TRBJ2-7, is DTGVSQNPRHKITKRGQNVTFRCDPISEHNRLYWYRQTLGQGPEFLTYFQNEAQLEKSRLLSDRFSAERPKGSFSTLEIQRTEQGDSAMYLCASSLGQVLEQYFGPGTRLTVT.

The genes are TRBV5-8 and TRBJ1-1; no clear D. This CDR3 comprises 16 residues. The germline gives CDR1 SGHTS, CDR2 YDEGEE. With 1 base removed from V and 3 bases from J, the gap between germline ends came to 16 bases. The CDR3, as DNA: TGTGCCAGCAGCTTGTATTTGAACCTCGATGACACTGAAGCTTTCTTT. Residues: CASSLYLNLDDTEAFF.

The chain is built from TRBV28 and TRBJ1-6; 9 bases agree with TRBD1. CDR1 and CDR2 (germline): MDHEN, SYDVKM. The CDR3 extends over 18 amino acids. The ends lost 3 bases at V and 3 bases at J; junction bases unmatched: 9. In nucleotides, the CDR3 is TGTGCCAGCAGTTTCTCGGGACAGGGTTTACTCTATAATTCACCCCTCCACTTT. The encoded protein is CASSFSGQGLLYNSPLHF.

The rearrangement links TRBV9 to TRBJ1-2, with 9 bases matching TRBD1. This CDR3 has 14 amino acids. CDR1 and CDR2 (germline): SGDLS, YYNGEE. Trimming removed 0 bases from V and 6 bases from J; junction bases left unmatched: 3. CDR3 bases: TGTGCCAGCAGCGTAGGGACAGGGGTGGATGGCTACACCTTC. Its protein is CASSVGTGVDGYTF.

The rearrangement joins TRBV5-1 to TRBJ2-1; perhaps TRBD1 as D (5 bases). This CDR3 is 15 amino acids long. Trimming shortened V by 2 bases and J by 5 bases, and 14 bases separated the two germline ends. Germline CDR1 reads SGHRS; CDR2 reads YFSETQ. The CDR3 DNA reads as TGCGCCAGCAGCTTCCGACAAGGGGTTGACAATGAGCAGTTCTTC. This encodes CASSFRQGVDNEQFF.

The chain combines TRBV5-1 with TRBJ2-3, with 8 bases lining up with TRBD2. The CDR3 is 15 amino acids. Germline V gene sequence: CDR1 SGHRS, CDR2 YFSETQ. The junction had 6 bases not matched to a gene; V was cut back by 2 bases and J by 4 bases. The CDR3 reads CASSFALAGSDTQYF. CDR3 nucleotides: TGCGCCAGCAGCTTTGCATTAGCGGGGTCAGATACGCAGTATTTT. The variable domain in full, completed from reference TRBV5-1 and TRBJ2-3, reads KAGVTQTPRYLIKTRGQQVTLSCSPISGHRSVSWYQQTPGQGLQFLFEYFSETQRNKGNFPGRFSGRQFSNSRSEMNVSTLELGDSALYLCASSFALAGSDTQYFGPGTRLTVL.

The chain combines TRBV2 with TRBJ2-5; 7 bases agree with TRBD2. This CDR3 is 15 amino acids long. The germline V gene encodes CDR1 SNHLY and CDR2 FYNNEI. Unmatched junction bases numbered 10, after V lost 4 bases and J lost 5 bases. Here the CDR3 reads CASSVGLVGQETQYF. Written as DNA, the CDR3 is TGTGCCAGCAGTGTAGGACTAGTAGGGCAGGAGACCCAGTACTTC. Complete variable domain (other parts from reference TRBV2 and TRBJ2-5): EPEVTQTPSHQVTQMGQEVILRCVPISNHLYFYWYRQILGQKVEFLVSFYNNEISEKSEIFDDQFSVERPDGSNFTLKIRSTKLEDSAMYFCASSVGLVGQETQYFGPGTRLLVL.